A selection of T cell receptor beta chains follows, all from one sample in a study of blood T cell repertoires in COVID-19. Profiling relied on immunoSEQ multiplex PCR, and the TCRdb table lists in-frame clones only, not all of them. Of approximately 450,000 clones in the sample, approximately 90% were seen once. The sequenced material came from peripheral blood. Receptor source: a young woman with acute or convalescent COVID-19. The CDR3 runs from the conserved cysteine through the conserved F or W. The D gene is left open where the match is weak. Size is stated for part of the rows, as once, few or many counts, or as a class when the clone is expanded.

TRBV5-1	NA	TRBJ2-3	TRBD2	CASSGQVGLAGSDTQYF	TGCGCCAGCAGCGGGCAGGTCGGCCTAGCGGGGTCGGATACGCAGTATTTT
TRBV30	NA	TRBJ1-2	NA	CAWSSQGFGYTF	TGTGCCTGGAGTTCCCAGGGGTTTGGCTACACCTTC
TRBV2	NA	TRBJ2-3	NA	CASKSVGTDTQYF	TGTGCCAGCAAATCGGTTGGCACAGATACGCAGTATTTT
TRBV6-5	NA	TRBJ2-7	NA	CASRTGNQYEQYF	TGTGCCAGCAGGACCGGGAATCAATACGAGCAGTACTTC
TRBV11-2	NA	TRBJ1-1	TRBD1	CASSARTGDKLGNTEAFF	TGTGCCAGCAGCGCGAGGACAGGGGACAAACTAGGGAACACTGAAGCTTTCTTT
TRBV9	NA	TRBJ2-5	TRBD2	CASSVGGLSPRETQYF	TGTGCCAGCAGCGTAGGGGGACTATCCCCCCGGGAGACCCAGTACTTC
TRBV2	NA	TRBJ1-2	TRBD1	CASSALSGQGYGYTF	TGTGCCAGCAGTGCATTGTCAGGACAGGGCTATGGCTACACCTTC
TRBV7-3	few	TRBJ2-1	NA	CASSQTGELYNEQFF	TGTGCCAGCAGCCAGACAGGAGAGCTATACAATGAGCAGTTCTTC
TRBV24-1	NA	TRBJ2-5	NA	CATSDPRPGGETQYF	TGTGCCACCAGTGATCCACGCCCAGGAGGGGAGACCCAGTACTTC
TRBV7-2	NA	TRBJ2-2	TRBD2	CASRRGGSGELFF	TGTGCCAGCAGACGGGGGGGTTCCGGGGAGCTGTTTTTT
TRBV29-1	NA	TRBJ2-7	NA	CSVRQYAGNSYEQYF	TGCAGCGTCCGACAGTATGCGGGGAACTCCTACGAGCAGTACTTC
TRBV28	NA	TRBJ1-6	NA	CASSPTGLPLHF	TGTGCCAGCAGTCCAACAGGGTTACCCCTCCACTTT
TRBV5-8	NA	TRBJ2-7	TRBD1	CASSFLDREDYEQYF	TGTGCCAGCAGCTTTCTGGACAGGGAAGACTACGAGCAGTACTTC
TRBV5-4	once	TRBJ2-2	NA	CASSLARGMGVGELFF	TGTGCCAGCAGCTTGGCCCGTGGGATGGGAGTCGGGGAGCTGTTTTTT
TRBV18	NA	TRBJ2-1	TRBD2	CASSRGLAGGRNEQFF	TGTGCCAGCTCACGAGGACTAGCGGGGGGCCGCAATGAGCAGTTCTTC
TRBV5-1	NA	TRBJ1-2	TRBD1	CASSQSTGTGSGYTF	TGCGCCAGCAGCCAAAGTACCGGGACAGGGAGTGGCTACACCTTC
TRBV6-5	NA	TRBJ1-1	TRBD1	CASSYSGDRMNTEAFF	TGTGCCAGCAGTTACTCGGGGGACAGAATGAACACTGAAGCTTTCTTT
TRBV18	NA	TRBJ1-4	NA	CASSPGQGSEKLFF	TGTGCCAGCTCACCAGGGCAGGGAAGCGAAAAACTGTTTTTT
TRBV9	NA	TRBJ1-5	NA	CASSGWGGNQPQHF	TGTGCCAGCAGCGGGTGGGGGGGCAATCAGCCCCAGCATTTT
TRBV28	NA	TRBJ2-1	TRBD2	CASSRASGGAYNEQFF	TGTGCCAGCAGTCGGGCTAGCGGGGGTGCCTACAATGAGCAGTTCTTC
TRBV28	NA	TRBJ2-7	NA	CASSPNSYEQYF	TGTGCCAGCAGCCCAAACAGTTACGAGCAGTACTTC
TRBV20-1	NA	TRBJ1-2	TRBD1	CSASPPGQGARGYGYTF	TGCAGTGCTAGTCCCCCGGGACAGGGGGCTCGGGGCTATGGCTACACCTTC
TRBV2	few	TRBJ2-7	TRBD1	CASARDRSSYEQYF	TGTGCCAGCGCCCGGGACAGGAGCTCCTACGAGCAGTACTTC
TRBV28	NA	TRBJ1-2	NA	CASRQAGSRYGYTF	TGTGCCAGCAGGCAGGCGGGGTCTCGGTATGGCTACACCTTC
TRBV29-1	NA	TRBJ2-2	NA	CSIDSGENTGELFF	TGCAGCATTGACTCAGGGGAGAACACCGGGGAGCTGTTTTTT
TRBV27	NA	TRBJ1-1	TRBD1	CASSSRGQGAGEAFF	TGTGCCAGCAGTTCAAGGGGACAGGGGGCCGGTGAAGCTTTCTTT
TRBV5-1	NA	TRBJ2-2	NA	CASSLISVNTGELFF	TGCGCCAGCAGCTTGATTTCTGTAAACACCGGGGAGCTGTTTTTT
TRBV18	NA	TRBJ1-3	NA	CASAQGRFSGNTIYF	TGTGCCAGCGCGCAGGGGCGATTCTCTGGAAACACCATATATTTT
TRBV21-1	NA	TRBJ1-2	NA	CASSRRDRNYGYTF	TGTGCCAGCAGCCGCCGGGACAGGAACTATGGCTACACCTTC
TRBV12-3/TRBV12-4	few	TRBJ1-3	TRBD1	CASSFQGAVAGAF	TGTGCCAGCAGCTTCCAGGGGGCGGTCGCCGGGGCATTT
TRBV21-1	NA	TRBJ1-2	NA	CASSKGRRVQGYTF	TGTGCCAGCAGCAAGGGGCGCCGGGTCCAAGGCTACACCTTC
TRBV19	NA	TRBJ2-5	NA	CASSIVGSRETQYF	TGTGCCAGTAGTATAGTAGGTTCGAGGGAGACCCAGTACTTC
TRBV12-3/TRBV12-4	NA	TRBJ2-1	NA	CASSLTGDEQFF	TGTGCCAGCAGTTTAACTGGTGATGAGCAGTTCTTC
TRBV27	NA	TRBJ2-7	TRBD1	CASRLQGNNLYEQYF	TGTGCCAGCAGACTACAGGGGAATAACCTCTACGAGCAGTACTTC
TRBV7-9	NA	TRBJ2-7	NA	CASTSAAYEQYF	TGTGCCAGCACTTCCGCAGCCTACGAGCAGTACTTC
TRBV6-5	NA	TRBJ1-4	NA	CASRRQTGNEKLFF	TGTGCCAGCAGGCGACAGACTGGTAATGAAAAACTGTTTTTT
TRBV6-5	NA	TRBJ2-3	NA	CASLAKYGGFNTQYF	TGTGCCAGTCTCGCAAAGTATGGAGGGTTTAATACGCAGTATTTT
TRBV7-2	NA	TRBJ2-7	TRBD1	CASSHYRGLGEQYF	TGTGCCAGCAGCCATTACAGGGGGCTAGGGGAGCAGTACTTC
TRBV7-6	NA	TRBJ2-3	NA	CASSQGGPGDTQYF	TGTGCCAGCAGCCAGGGGGGTCCAGGAGATACGCAGTATTTT
TRBV30	NA	TRBJ2-5	NA	CAWADDRPLNTQYF	TGTGCCTGGGCAGACGACAGGCCCCTGAATACCCAGTACTTC
TRBV7-9	NA	TRBJ2-7	TRBD1	CASSTRDRVYEQYF	TGTGCCAGCAGCACTCGGGACAGGGTGTACGAGCAGTACTTC
TRBV3-1/TRBV3-2	NA	TRBJ2-1	TRBD2	CASSLAGTTNQQFF	TGTGCCAGCAGCCTCGCCGGGACTACCAACCAGCAGTTCTTC
TRBV6-5	NA	TRBJ2-3	NA	CASSRTVSDTQYF	TGTGCCAGCAGTCGGACAGTGTCAGATACGCAGTATTTT
TRBV25-1	NA	TRBJ1-2	TRBD1	CASSGGTGAFGYTF	TGTGCCAGCAGTGGGGGGACAGGGGCATTCGGCTACACCTTC
TRBV6-5	NA	TRBJ2-3	TRBD2	CASSRLAGEGDTQYF	TGTGCCAGCAGCAGACTAGCGGGGGAAGGGGATACGCAGTATTTT
TRBV7-3	NA	TRBJ1-1	NA	CASSLTPLSNTEAFF	TGTGCCAGCAGCTTAACCCCCCTTTCGAACACTGAAGCTTTCTTT
TRBV12-3/TRBV12-4	many	TRBJ1-3	NA	CASSFSLGNTIYF	TGTGCCAGCAGTTTTTCACTGGGAAACACCATATATTTT
TRBV6-1	NA	TRBJ2-5	NA	CASSEYPKRETQYF	TGTGCCAGCAGTGAATACCCAAAGCGGGAGACCCAGTACTTC
TRBV2	NA	TRBJ2-5	NA	CASRSVQRQETQYF	TGTGCCAGCAGATCAGTCCAGAGGCAAGAGACCCAGTACTTC
TRBV18	NA	TRBJ2-6	TRBD1	CASSPNNVDRGPSGANVLTF	TGTGCCAGCTCACCAAATAATGTGGACAGGGGGCCCTCTGGGGCCAACGTCCTGACTTTC
TRBV9	few	TRBJ2-1	NA	CASSESGGSYNEQFF	TGTGCCAGCAGCGAATCCGGGGGCTCCTACAATGAGCAGTTCTTC
TRBV4-2	once	TRBJ1-2	TRBD1	CASSQDVRTGGYTF	TGTGCCAGCAGCCAAGACGTACGGACAGGTGGCTACACCTTC
TRBV18	few	TRBJ2-1	TRBD2	CASSPPQRGVNNEQFF	TGTGCCAGCTCACCACCACAGCGGGGGGTAAACAATGAGCAGTTCTTC